Listed below are T cell receptor beta chains from one sample, sequenced in a study of a mutant IDH1 vaccine in newly diagnosed glioma. No antigen has been assigned to these receptors. The table came from immunoSEQ multiplex PCR; TCRdb's copy has only in-frame clones and leaves some out. This table has 20,000 to 30,000 clones, over 75% appearing once. The specimen comprised PBMCs, sampled from a glioma patient whose treatment included an IDH1 peptide vaccine. The receptor source for this set is a woman aged 18-35 years with glioma. CDR3s include the opening cysteine and the closing phenylalanine or tryptophan. Fields, in order: CDR3 DNA, CDR3 protein, D gene, J gene, clone size, V gene. D genes are given only for firm matches. Size is stated for part of the rows, as once, few or many counts, or as a class when the clone is expanded.

TGCGCCAGCAGCCTAACGCCGGGACAGGGATCTGAAGCTTTCTTT,CASSLTPGQGSEAFF,TRBD1,TRBJ1-1,.,TRBV5-1
TGTGCCAGCAGTGATTTAAGTTTCGGCAATGAGCAGTTCTTC,CASSDLSFGNEQFF,.,TRBJ2-1,once,TRBV6-1
TGTGCCAGCAGCCCACGGGACAGGAGGGGGACTGAAGCTTTCTTT,CASSPRDRRGTEAFF,TRBD1,TRBJ1-1,few,TRBV5-8
TGTGCCAGCAGTTTCCCGGGACTAGCGGGAGAAGATACGCAGTATTTT,CASSFPGLAGEDTQYF,TRBD2,TRBJ2-3,.,TRBV2
TGTGCCAGCAGCGTAGGGAACTATGGCTACACCTTC,CASSVGNYGYTF,.,TRBJ1-2,.,TRBV9
TGTGCCAGCAGTTACGGTACTAACTCCTACGAGCAGTACTTC,CASSYGTNSYEQYF,.,TRBJ2-7,.,TRBV6-6
TGCGCCAGCAGCCAAGATGGGGGGATCCCCTACGAGCAGTACTTC,CASSQDGGIPYEQYF,.,TRBJ2-7,.,TRBV4-1
TGCGCCAGCAGCTGGGGGTCTAGCGGGGGAACGGTTACAGATACGCAGTATTTT,CASSWGSSGGTVTDTQYF,TRBD2,TRBJ2-3,.,TRBV5-1
TGTGCCAGCAGCTTTCAAGCGGGAGGGCCTAGTCAACTCTACGAGCAGTACTTC,CASSFQAGGPSQLYEQYF,TRBD2,TRBJ2-7,.,TRBV7-9
TGTGCCAGCAATCCGAAAGGACTAGCGGGGGGTCCGTGTCTCTTC,CASNPKGLAGGPCLF,TRBD2,TRBJ2-1,.,TRBV6-5
TGTGCCAGCAGCTTCACGGTAGCTGACCGAAATGAAAAACTGTTTTTT,CASSFTVADRNEKLFF,.,TRBJ1-4,few,TRBV5-5
TGTGCCAGCAGCTTGGATGGAAACACCATATATTTT,CASSLDGNTIYF,.,TRBJ1-3,.,TRBV5-4
TGTGCCAGCAGCGTAGGGGCCTCGAACACCGGGGAGCTGTTTTTT,CASSVGASNTGELFF,.,TRBJ2-2,.,TRBV9
TGTGCCAGCAGCTTAGGCGCAGGGGTAGAAAAACTGTTTTTT,CASSLGAGVEKLFF,.,TRBJ1-4,.,TRBV13
TGTGCCAGCAGCTTGGACCCAGGGCGGGACACTGAAGCTTTCTTT,CASSLDPGRDTEAFF,.,TRBJ1-1,.,TRBV5-4